This TCR beta chain was recorded in a study of T cell responses to AZD1222 COVID-19 vaccine. Overall study findings and caveats: Just a handful of AZD1222 recipients tested seropositive at baseline.

Note on this clone: Its target is unknown.

The protocol was immunoSEQ multiplex PCR, while the TCRdb copy is restricted to in-frame clones and leaves out a portion. There are about 120,000 clones in the sample; 80% to 90% occur only once, and roughly an eighth lies in the top ten. The V gene end was trimmed by 3 bases and the J gene end by 7 bases; junction bases not matched to a gene: 5. The CDR3 spans 16 residues. CDR1 is SGHNT, CDR2 YYREEE, per germline (reference sequence). The V and J genes are TRBV5-4 and TRBJ2-2, with 14 nucleotides matching TRBD2. Source: peripheral blood, taken on day 0 of AZD1222 vaccination. The TCR originated in an adult in good health. The DNA for the CDR3 is TGTGCCAGCAGCTCCGGGACTAGCGGGAGTCGCGGGGAGCTGTTTTTT. It encodes CASSSGTSGSRGELFF.